A single sample gave rise to the 32 T cell receptor delta chains below, sequenced in a study of gammadelta T cells in human blood. TCRdb reanalyzed the RT-PCR reads using CATT. The repertoire holds 700 to 950 delta-chain clones, about 50% seen once, with approximately 25% in the top ten. The material sequenced was Vgamma9Vdelta2 gamma-delta T cells from cord blood. The receptor set was obtained from a newborn.

On this clone: TCRdb's protein, taken from a much larger clone, differs from this DNA's translation at residue 8, likely owing to a read error; the protein displayed comes from the DNA. The chain couples TRDV2 to TRDJ1; perhaps TRDD3 as D (5 bases). V gave up 4 bases and J gave up 0 bases, with 17 bases separating them. Germline V gene data show CDR1 as GEAIGNYY and CDR2 as EKD. CDR3 size: 16 residues. The CDR3 DNA reads as TGTGCCTGTGAACCTTTACTGGAGGACCACACCGATAAACTCATCTTT. This codes for CACEPLLEDHTDKLIF.

This clone counts as hyperexpanded. Other DNA sequences in this sample translate to the same CDR3. The genes are TRDV2 and TRDJ1; D remains unclear. CDR1 and CDR2 (germline): GEAIGNYY, EKD. The CDR3 has 13 residues. The V end was cut by 5 bases, the J end by 0 bases, with 9 bases between. DNA for the CDR3: TGTGCCTGTGGGCTAGCTTACACCGATAAACTCATCTTT. Encoded protein: CACGLAYTDKLIF.

A remark on this clone: A far larger clone differs by one base, so this is likely a read error. Other nucleotide sequences in the sample specify the same CDR3. V and J are TRDV2 and TRDJ1; TRDD3 agrees at 8 bases. The CDR3 loop spans 14 amino acids. Germline V gene sequence: CDR1 GEAIGNYY, CDR2 EKD. CDR3 region: CACDRGYPTDKLIF. DNA of the CDR3: TGTGCCTGTGACAGGGGATACCCGACCGATAAACTCATTTTT.

Comment on this clone: It differs at one base from a far larger clone, so likely a read error. Other DNA variants within this sample encode the same CDR3. V gene TRDV2 combines with J gene TRDJ1, with a weak D call TRDD3 (6 bases). The V gene's germline CDR1 is GEAIGNYY and CDR2 EKD. With 3 bases removed from V and 0 bases from J, the gap between germline ends came to 16 bases. The CDR3 is 16 residues long. DNA for the CDR3: TGTGCCTGTGACCCCGATACGCGTTCACACACCGATAAACTCATCTTT. It specifies CACDPDTRSHTDKLIF.

Worth noting for this clone: A far larger clone is just one base off, so this is likely a read error. This rearrangement joins TRDV2 to TRDJ2, with 7 bases matching TRDD3. The CDR3 extends over 13 amino acids. CDR1 is GEAIGNYY, CDR2 EKD, per germline. The DNA of the CDR3 is TGTGCCTGTGACACCTGGGGGACAACACAACTCTTCTTT. Its translation: CACDTWGTTQLFF.

This clone ranks as large. The J gene is TRDJ3, the V gene TRDV2, with 9 bases fitting TRDD3. The junction had 2 bases not matched to a gene; V was cut back by 2 bases and J by 1 base. The CDR3 totals 17 residues. CDR1 is GEAIGNYY, CDR2 EKD, per germline. The CDR3 region is CACDNTGGSWDTRQMFF. Written as DNA, the CDR3 is TGTGCCTGTGACAATACTGGGGGATCCTGGGACACCCGACAGATGTTTTTC.

As regards this clone: This DNA's translation and the protein TCRdb lists, from a much larger clone, do not match at residue 6, likely due to a read error; the protein shown is translated from the DNA. This sequence joins TRDV2 and TRDJ1, with TRDD3 matching 8 bases. The trim removed 0 bases at V and 0 bases at J, leaving 2 bases unmatched. Germline assignment: CDR1 GEAIGNYY and CDR2 EKD. CDR3 size: 15 residues. CDR3 in DNA: TGTGCCTGTGACACCATTGGGGGATACACCGATAAACTCATCTTT. Residues: CACDTIGGYTDKLIF.

This clone appeared a few times. A single base is all that separates this from a far larger clone, so a read error is likely. V and J are TRDV2 and TRDJ3; 7 bases fit TRDD3. The CDR3 runs to 17 residues. With V trimmed by 0 bases and J by 2 bases, 3 bases remained unmatched. Germline values: CDR1 GEAIGNYY, CDR2 EKD. The CDR3 DNA follows: TGTGCCTGTGACACCTGGGGGAGCACCTGGGACACCCGACAGATGTTTTTC. It is translated as CACDTWGSTWDTRQMFF.

Concerning this clone itself: A far larger clone lies a single base away; this is likely a read error. The chain is built from TRDV2 and TRDJ3, with 12 bases that match TRDD3. The CDR3 contains 21 residues. Germline assignment: CDR1 GEAIGNYY and CDR2 EKD. For the CDR3, the DNA is TGTGCCTGTGACAAACGTACTGGGGGATACCAAAGCTCCTGGGACAACCGACAGATGTTTTTC. Translated: CACDKRTGGYQSSWDNRQMFF.

As to this clone: This probably arose from a read error, given a far larger clone one base away. Different DNA sequences within this sample yield the same CDR3. This chain uses TRDV2 with TRDJ3; 9 bases map to TRDD3. Germline loops: CDR1 GEAIGNYY, CDR2 EKD. This CDR3 has 20 amino acids. CDR3 bases: TGTGCCTGTGACACCGGTTGGGGGGATACTAGCTCCTGGGACACCCGACAGATGTTTTTT. Translated: CACDTGWGDTSSWDTRQMFF.

Remarks on this clone: A far larger clone is off by one base, so a read error is likely. The same CDR3 arises from other DNA sequences in this sample as well. The chain recombines TRDV2 with TRDJ3; a weak D match, TRDD3 (5 bases). CDR1 and CDR2 from the germline V gene are GEAIGNYY and EKD. The CDR3 is 17 residues long. The CDR3 reads CACDTLSGSWDTRQMFF. CDR3 coding DNA: TGTGCCTGTGACACCCTTTCGGGCTCCTGGGACACCCGACAGATGTTCTTC.

On this clone itself: A read error is likely here: a far larger clone is one base away. The gene calls are TRDV2 and TRDJ3, with 13 bases identical to TRDD3. The CDR3 length is 17 residues. The V segment lost 7 bases and the J segment 0 bases; nucleotides outside the gene matches: 2. Germline-derived CDR1 and CDR2 are GEAIGNYY and EKD. The CDR3 sequence: CAWDWGIRSWDTRQMFF. For the CDR3, the DNA is TGTGCCTGGGACTGGGGGATACGCTCCTGGGACACCCGACAGATGTTTTTC.

For this clone: The TCRdb record carries a much larger clone's protein, which differs from this DNA's translation at residue 11; a read error is the likely cause, and the protein listed here is the DNA translation. The chain couples TRDV2 to TRDJ1; 7 positions match TRDD3. Germline V gene lookup returns CDR1 GEAIGNYY and CDR2 EKD. The J segment lost 4 bases and the V segment lost 1 base, leaving 11 bases of the junction unmatched. The CDR3 is 16 amino acids. CDR3 residues: CACDTGIWGAGDKLIF. The CDR3, as DNA: TGTGCCTGTGACACTGGTATCTGGGGGGCAGGCGATAAACTCATCTTT.

For this clone: This sequence is one base from a far larger clone and is likely a read error. Additional DNA sequences in this sample encode the identical CDR3. V gene TRDV2 combines with J gene TRDJ3; the D gene is possibly TRDD3 (5 bases). CDR3 length: 19 residues. The V gene's germline CDR1 is GEAIGNYY and CDR2 EKD. The CDR3 reads CACDTASRWSSWDTRQMFF. CDR3 nucleotide sequence: TGTGCCTGTGACACCGCAAGCCGTTGGAGCTCCTGGGATACCCGACAGATGTTTTTC.

Comment on this clone: A far larger clone is only one base removed, so a read error is likely. The identical CDR3 is also encoded by other nucleotide sequences in the sample. The V and J genes are TRDV2 and TRDJ3; D uncertain. CDR1 is GEAIGNYY, CDR2 EKD, per germline. V was trimmed by 1 base and J by 0 bases, leaving 12 bases between them. This CDR3 contains 18 residues. CDR3: CACDTVSGCSWDTRQMFF. CDR3 nucleotide sequence: TGTGCCTGTGACACTGTGTCCGGGTGCTCCTGGGACACCCGACAGATGTTTTTC.

About this clone: This likely stems from a read error, as it lies one base from a far larger clone. The chain employs TRDV2 and TRDJ1, with 8 bases aligning to TRDD3. Germline CDR1 and CDR2: GEAIGNYY and EKD. The CDR3 length is 19 residues. V was clipped by 1 base and J by 10 bases; unmatched bases: 25. CDR3 in amino acids: CACDTHDSAPRHGGIRLIF. The CDR3 coding sequence is TGTGCCTGTGACACTCACGATTCCGCCCCACGGCACGGGGGGATAAGACTCATCTTT.

Points on this clone: A far bigger clonotype differs at one base, so this is likely a read error. In the same sample, other DNA sequences code for this CDR3. The chain carries TRDV2 and TRDJ1, with 10 bases aligning to TRDD3. Germline V CDR1 and CDR2: GEAIGNYY, EKD. V dropped 0 bases and J dropped 2; count of bases not matched to a gene: 14. CDR3 length: 19 amino acids. The CDR3 is CACDTLVLGGYGGTDKLIF. The CDR3 DNA reads TGTGCCTGTGACACCCTCGTACTGGGGGGATACGGGGGAACCGATAAACTCATCTTT.

In this sample, this clone is large. The gene calls are TRDV2 and TRDJ3; 8 bases match TRDD3. This CDR3 spans 19 amino acids. Germline V gene lookup returns CDR1 GEAIGNYY and CDR2 EKD. V shed 0 bases, J shed 0 bases, and the junction held 6 bases outside the gene matches. Here the CDR3 DNA reads TGTGCCTGTGACACCGGATGGGGGATTGACTCCTGGGACACCCGACAGATGTTTTTC. Residues: CACDTGWGIDSWDTRQMFF.

As to this clone: With only one base between it and a far larger clone, this is likely a read error. At the DNA level, this CDR3 is encoded by other sequences in the same sample as well. The chain combines TRDV2 with TRDJ1, with 8 bases identical to TRDD3. The germline V gene has CDR1 GEAIGNYY and CDR2 EKD. The CDR3 sequence is 14 residues long. The CDR3 bases are TGTGCCTGCGACAGGGGATACCCGACCGATAAACTCATCTTT. Protein: CACDRGYPTDKLIF.

About this clone itself: A far bigger clonotype differs at one base, so this is likely a read error. The chain is built from TRDV2 and TRDJ2; D might be TRDD3 (5 bases). Germline V gene lookup returns CDR1 GEAIGNYY and CDR2 EKD. The CDR3 consists of 17 residues. The CDR3 coding sequence is TGTGCCCGTGACACCTTACGGGGGCCTCCTTTGACAGCACAACTCTTCTTT. It yields the protein CARDTLRGPPLTAQLFF.

For this clone: A far larger clone is only one base removed, so a read error is likely. The V gene is TRDV2, the J gene TRDJ3; the match to TRDD3 covers 10 bases. CDR1 is GEAIGNYY, CDR2 EKD, per germline. The CDR3 runs 23 residues. The ends lost 5 bases at V and 0 bases at J; junction bases unmatched: 21. In DNA, the CDR3 is TGTGCCTGTGTCCCTCTTCCTACCGGTACTGGGGGATCCAGCTCCTGGGACACCCGACAGATGTTTTTC. Protein product: CACVPLPTGTGGSSSWDTRQMFF.

This clone is labeled as large. V and J are TRDV2 and TRDJ2; 9 bases line up with TRDD3. Germline V CDR1 and CDR2: GEAIGNYY, EKD. The ends lost 1 base at V and 5 bases at J; junction bases unmatched: 10. CDR3 length: 17 residues. The CDR3 DNA follows: TGTGCCTGTGACACTAAGAGGGGGATACCCTTAACAGCACAACTCTTCTTT. This encodes CACDTKRGIPLTAQLFF.

A remark on this clone: This likely reflects a read error, since a far larger clone is one base away. Other DNA sequences in this sample translate to the same CDR3. The chain links TRDV2 to TRDJ1; 7 bases are shared with TRDD3. This CDR3 is built from 14 residues. Germline V gene sequence: CDR1 GEAIGNYY, CDR2 EKD. V was pared by 0 bases and J by 3 bases, with 3 bases of the junction left unmatched. CDR3 sequence (DNA): TGTGCCTGTGACACCTGGGGATATGCCGATAAACTCATCTTT. This encodes CACDTWGYADKLIF.

This clone was detected a few times. This DNA's translation and the protein TCRdb lists, from a much larger clone, do not match at residue 7, likely due to a read error; the protein shown is translated from the DNA. V gene TRDV2 combines with J gene TRDJ2; D is ambiguous. The CDR3 contains 15 residues. V lost 3 bases and J lost 2, with 12 bases in between. CDR1 is GEAIGNYY and CDR2 is EKD in the germline V gene. Here the CDR3 DNA reads TGTGCCTGTGACGCACGTAGTCGCTTGACAGCACAACTCTTCTTT. Amino acids: CACDARSRLTAQLFF.

As to this clone: This DNA translates differently at residue 5 from the TCRdb protein, which is that of a much larger clone; a read error is likely, and the protein shown is the DNA's own translation. J is TRDJ1 and V is TRDV2; D may be TRDD3 (6 bases). The CDR3 extends over 14 amino acids. The V and J ends lost 3 bases and 7 bases respectively, with 17 bases between them. Germline CDR1 and CDR2: GEAIGNYY and EKD. The CDR3 DNA reads as TGTGCCTGTGACCCCCGCCGGGGGAGCGGTAAACTCATCTTT. Amino acid sequence: CACDPRRGSGKLIF.

The chain combines TRDV2 with TRDJ3, with D maybe TRDD3 (6 bases). V dropped 0 bases and J dropped 0 bases, with 14 bases sitting between them. The germline V gene has CDR1 GEAIGNYY and CDR2 EKD. The CDR3 runs to 19 residues. This CDR3 is CACDTVLGSISWDTRQMFF. The CDR3 DNA reads as TGTGCCTGTGACACCGTACTGGGCTCCATCTCCTGGGACACCCGACAGATGTTTTTC.

In regard to this clone: A far larger clone differs by one base, so this is likely a read error. The rearrangement joins TRDV2 to TRDJ4; D is perhaps TRDD3 (5 bases). The CDR3 runs to 13 residues. The V end lost 0 bases, the J end lost 3 bases, and 10 bases lay between the germline ends. Germline CDR1 and CDR2: GEAIGNYY and EKD. CDR3 sequence reads: CACDTCGMGPLIF. DNA of the CDR3: TGTGCCTGTGACACCTGTGGGATGGGACCCCTGATCTTT.

Relative to its sample, this clone is large. The genes are TRDV2 and TRDJ3; 13 bases match TRDD3. CDR1 and CDR2 from the germline V gene are GEAIGNYY and EKD. The V and J ends lost 0 bases and 0 bases, in that order; junction bases with no gene match: 10. The CDR3 runs to 22 residues. CDR3 nucleotides: TGTGCCTGTGACACCGGAATACTGGGGGATACGCGAGGCTCCTGGGACACCCGACAGATGTTTTTC. It yields the protein CACDTGILGDTRGSWDTRQMFF.

About this clone: Only one base separates this from a far larger clonotype, so it likely reflects a read error. This same CDR3 is encoded by further DNA sequences in the sample. The chain uses TRDV2 and TRDJ3; a weak D match, TRDD3 (5 bases). The CDR3 runs 18 residues. Germline assignment: CDR1 GEAIGNYY and CDR2 EKD. Here the CDR3 DNA reads TGTGCCTGTGACACCGAGGGGTCCAGCTCCTGGGACACCCGACAAATGTTTTTC. Translation: CACDTEGSSSWDTRQMFF.

About this clone: One base separates it from a far larger clone, so it is likely a read error. This chain links TRDV2 with TRDJ3; D is possibly TRDD3 (6 bases). The CDR3 covers 20 residues. V lost 0 bases to trimming and J lost 2 bases, with 19 bases between them. Germline assignment: CDR1 GEAIGNYY and CDR2 EKD. The CDR3 nucleotides are TGTGCCTGTGACACCGTCCGGGGGAACGTTGGCGCCTGGGACACCCGACAGATGTTTTTC. The encoded protein is CACDTVRGNVGAWDTRQMFF.

Details on this clone: The likely explanation is a read error, given a far larger clone one base away. This chain connects TRDV2 to TRDJ3; 9 bases line up with TRDD3. Germline values: CDR1 GEAIGNYY, CDR2 EKD. This CDR3 contains 20 residues. This CDR3 reads CAYDTGWGDTSSWDTRQMFF. The CDR3 DNA sequence: TGTGCCTATGACACCGGTTGGGGGGATACTAGCTCCTGGGACACCCGACAGATGTTTTTC.

A remark on this clone: The protein recorded in TCRdb matches a much larger clone and deviates from this DNA's translation at residue 3, suggesting a read error; the protein here is obtained by translating the DNA. The rearrangement uses TRDV2 and TRDJ1; no clear D. The CDR3 extends over 14 amino acids. Germline V gene sequence: CDR1 GEAIGNYY, CDR2 EKD. The CDR3 nucleotides are TGTGCCCGTGACGTTAAGCCGTACACCGATAAACTCATCTTT. Its translation: CARDVKPYTDKLIF.